This T cell receptor beta chain came from a study of cytotoxic CD8 clonotypes in ibrutinib-treated CLL. Study as a whole: Responses: roughly 25 partial, 2 complete; after median approximately 67 months, roughly 14 stayed remitted, 12 progressed. Study results and limitations: Clonality was higher at ibrutinib response and returned toward baseline at progression. Under therapy, public clonotypes either contracted or stayed stable, and they were uncommon.

About this clone: Its antigen is still unknown.

Measured with immunoSEQ multiplex PCR; TCRdb has only the in-frame clones, and not every one. The sample records tens of thousands of clones, about 64% being singletons. The TCR was taken from a human donor with chronic lymphocytic leukemia. The specimen was PBMCs, collected after 12 months of ibrutinib treatment.

As DNA, the CDR3 is TGTGCCAGTAGTATTGGTACAGGGTATCAGCCCCAGCATTTT. Protein product: CASSIGTGYQPQHF. V gene TRBV19 combines with J gene TRBJ1-5; a weak D match, TRBD1 (6 bases). V was cut by 3 bases and J by 5 bases, with 11 bases left in between. Germline V gene data show CDR1 as LNHDA and CDR2 as SQIVND (reference sequence). The CDR3 length is 14 residues.